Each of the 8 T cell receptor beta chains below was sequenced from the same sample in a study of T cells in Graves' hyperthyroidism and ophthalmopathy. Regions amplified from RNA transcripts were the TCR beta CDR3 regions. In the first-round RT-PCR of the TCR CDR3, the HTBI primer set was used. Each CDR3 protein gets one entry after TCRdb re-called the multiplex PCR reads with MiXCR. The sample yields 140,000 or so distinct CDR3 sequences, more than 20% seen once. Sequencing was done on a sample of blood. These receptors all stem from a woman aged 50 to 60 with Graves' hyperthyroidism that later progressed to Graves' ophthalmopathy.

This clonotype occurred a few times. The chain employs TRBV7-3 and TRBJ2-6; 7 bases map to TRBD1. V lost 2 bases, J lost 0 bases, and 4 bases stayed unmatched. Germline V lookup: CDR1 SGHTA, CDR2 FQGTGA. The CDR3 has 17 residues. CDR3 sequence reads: CASSLHRGHSGANVLTF. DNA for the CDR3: TGTGCCAGCAGCTTACACAGGGGCCACTCTGGGGCCAACGTCCTGACTTTC.

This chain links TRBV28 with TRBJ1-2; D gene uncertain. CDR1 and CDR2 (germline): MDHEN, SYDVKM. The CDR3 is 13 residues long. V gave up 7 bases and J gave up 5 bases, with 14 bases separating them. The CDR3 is CASTLGVGYGYTF. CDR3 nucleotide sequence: TGTGCCAGCACCCTCGGGGTCGGTTATGGCTACACCTTC.

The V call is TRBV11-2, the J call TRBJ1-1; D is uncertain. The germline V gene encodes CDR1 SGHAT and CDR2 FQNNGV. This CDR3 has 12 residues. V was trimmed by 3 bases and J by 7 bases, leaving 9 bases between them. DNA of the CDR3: TGTGCCAGCAGCTTCGGTTATGATGAAGCTTTCTTT. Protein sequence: CASSFGYDEAFF.

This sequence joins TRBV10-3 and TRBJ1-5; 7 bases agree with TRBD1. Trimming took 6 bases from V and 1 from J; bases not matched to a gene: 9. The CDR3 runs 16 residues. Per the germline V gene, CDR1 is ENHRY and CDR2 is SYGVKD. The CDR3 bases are TGTGCCATCAGAGACCGGGACAGTGGGAGCAATCAGCCCCAGCATTTT. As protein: CAIRDRDSGSNQPQHF.

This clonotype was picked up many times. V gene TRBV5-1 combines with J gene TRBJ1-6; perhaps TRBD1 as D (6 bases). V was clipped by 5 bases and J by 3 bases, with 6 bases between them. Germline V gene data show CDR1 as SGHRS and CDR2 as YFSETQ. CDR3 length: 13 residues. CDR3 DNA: TGCGCCAGCAGGGACAGCTATAATTCACCCCTCCACTTT. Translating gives CASRDSYNSPLHF.

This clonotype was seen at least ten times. CDR3 nucleotides: TGTGCCAGCAGTTTAAGGTACAGGGGGACTGAAGCTTTCTTT. This translates into CASSLRYRGTEAFF. The chain combines TRBV28 with TRBJ1-1; 8 bases are a match to TRBD1. The CDR3 contains 14 residues. After removal of 2 bases from V and 5 bases from J, the junction contained 4 bases not matched to a gene. Germline CDR1 and CDR2: MDHEN and SYDVKM.

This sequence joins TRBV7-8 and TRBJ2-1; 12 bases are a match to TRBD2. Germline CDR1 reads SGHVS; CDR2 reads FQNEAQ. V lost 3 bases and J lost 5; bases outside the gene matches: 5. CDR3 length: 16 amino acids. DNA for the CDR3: TGTGCCAGCAGCTTGACTAGCGGGAGCATTCACAATGAGCAGTTCTTC. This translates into CASSLTSGSIHNEQFF.

The chain's CDR3 is CASSLAASGNYNEQFF. The CDR3 region has the DNA TGTGCCAGCAGCCTGGCGGCTAGCGGGAACTACAATGAGCAGTTCTTC. V gene TRBV4-2 combines with J gene TRBJ2-1; TRBD2 aligns across 9 bases. Germline V gene lookup returns CDR1 LGHNA and CDR2 YNFKEQ. The CDR3 has 16 residues. The V segment lost 4 bases and the J segment 3 bases; nucleotides outside the gene matches: 7.